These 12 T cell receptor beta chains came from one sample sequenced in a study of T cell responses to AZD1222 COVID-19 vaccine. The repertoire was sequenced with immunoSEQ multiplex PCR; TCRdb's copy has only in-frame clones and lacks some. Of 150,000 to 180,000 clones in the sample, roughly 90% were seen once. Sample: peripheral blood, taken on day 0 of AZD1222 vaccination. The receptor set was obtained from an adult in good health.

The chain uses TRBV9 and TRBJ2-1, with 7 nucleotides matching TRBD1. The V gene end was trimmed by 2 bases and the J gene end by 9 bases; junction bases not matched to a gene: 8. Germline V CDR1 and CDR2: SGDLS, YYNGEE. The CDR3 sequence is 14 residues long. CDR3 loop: CASSVRTGVSEQFF. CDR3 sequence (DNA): TGTGCCAGCAGCGTGAGGACAGGTGTGAGTGAGCAGTTCTTC. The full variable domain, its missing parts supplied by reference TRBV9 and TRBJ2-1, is DSGVTQTPKHLITATGQRVTLRCSPRSGDLSVYWYQQSLDQGLQFLIQYYNGEERAKGNILERFSAQQFPDLHSELNLSSLELGDSALYFCASSVRTGVSEQFFGPGTRLTVL.

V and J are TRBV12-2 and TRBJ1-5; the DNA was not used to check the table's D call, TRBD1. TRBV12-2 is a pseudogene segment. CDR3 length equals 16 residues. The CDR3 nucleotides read TGTGCAAGTCGCTTAGGTTGGGCAGGGAAGGATCAGCCCCAGCATTTT. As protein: CASRLGWAGKDQPQHF.

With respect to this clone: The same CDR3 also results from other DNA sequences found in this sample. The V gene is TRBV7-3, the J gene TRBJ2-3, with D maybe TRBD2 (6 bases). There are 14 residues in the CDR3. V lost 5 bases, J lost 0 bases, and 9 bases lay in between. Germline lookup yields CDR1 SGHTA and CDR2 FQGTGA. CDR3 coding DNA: TGTGCCAGCAGCCCCGGGACTAGCACAGATACGCAGTATTTT. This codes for CASSPGTSTDTQYF.

The CDR3 sequence is CASSFAGSSYNEQFF. In nucleotides, the CDR3 is TGCGCCAGCAGCTTCGCGGGGAGCTCCTACAATGAGCAGTTCTTC. This chain uses TRBV5-1 with TRBJ2-1; the D gene is possibly TRBD2 (6 bases). Germline V CDR1 and CDR2: SGHRS, YFSETQ. The CDR3 contains 15 residues. Between the trimmed V and J ends, which lost 2 bases and 0 bases, there was a span of 9 bases.

The CDR3 coding sequence is TGTGCCAGCAGTGACTCGAATAAGGCTAACTATGGCTACACCTTC. Its translation: CASSDSNKANYGYTF. This chain connects TRBV6-4 to TRBJ1-2; D not certain. The V and J ends lost 0 bases and 0 bases respectively, with 8 bases between them. CDR1 MRHNA and CDR2 SNTAGT come from the germline V gene. CDR3 length: 15 residues.

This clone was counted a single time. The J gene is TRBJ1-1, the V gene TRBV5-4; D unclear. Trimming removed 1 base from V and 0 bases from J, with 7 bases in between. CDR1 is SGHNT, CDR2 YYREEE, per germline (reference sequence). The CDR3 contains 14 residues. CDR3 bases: TGTGCCAGCAGCTTGTTCCAGGTGAACACTGAAGCTTTCTTT. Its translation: CASSLFQVNTEAFF.

CDR3 in amino acids: CASSVNGGASNEQFF. CDR3 nucleotides: TGTGCCAGCAGTGTAAACGGGGGGGCGAGCAATGAGCAGTTCTTC. This rearrangement joins TRBV6-4 to TRBJ2-1; 8 nucleotides line up with TRBD2. V was pared by 4 bases and J by 6 bases, with 8 bases of the junction left unmatched. Germline loops: CDR1 MRHNA, CDR2 SNTAGT. The CDR3 has 15 residues.

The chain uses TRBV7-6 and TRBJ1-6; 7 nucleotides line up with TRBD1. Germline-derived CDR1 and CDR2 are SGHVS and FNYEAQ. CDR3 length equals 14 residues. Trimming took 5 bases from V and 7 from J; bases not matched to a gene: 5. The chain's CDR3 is CASSQTGRNSPLHF. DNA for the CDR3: TGTGCCAGCAGCCAGACAGGGAGAAATTCACCCCTCCACTTT.

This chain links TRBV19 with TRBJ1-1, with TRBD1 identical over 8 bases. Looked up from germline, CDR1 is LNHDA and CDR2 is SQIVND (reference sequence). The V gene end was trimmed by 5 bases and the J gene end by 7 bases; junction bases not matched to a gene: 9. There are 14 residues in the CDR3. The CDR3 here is CASSDRGHTYEAFF. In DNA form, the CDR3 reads TGTGCCAGTAGTGACAGGGGACATACTTATGAAGCTTTCTTT.

The CDR3 nucleotides read TGTGCCAGCAGCCAAGAGGGGGCCCCGGACCGGGACAATCAGCCCCAGCATTTT. Translated: CASSQEGAPDRDNQPQHF. The V and J genes are TRBV4-2 and TRBJ1-5, with D perhaps matching TRBD1 (6 bases). CDR3 length equals 18 residues. Trimming removed 0 bases at V and 3 bases at J, with 18 bases between. Germline V gene lookup returns CDR1 LGHNA and CDR2 YNFKEQ.

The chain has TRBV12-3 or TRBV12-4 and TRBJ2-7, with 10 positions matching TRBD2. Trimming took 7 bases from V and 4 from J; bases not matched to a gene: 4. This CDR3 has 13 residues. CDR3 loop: CASTVSGRYEQYF. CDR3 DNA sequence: TGTGCCAGCACCGTTAGCGGGAGGTACGAGCAGTACTTC.

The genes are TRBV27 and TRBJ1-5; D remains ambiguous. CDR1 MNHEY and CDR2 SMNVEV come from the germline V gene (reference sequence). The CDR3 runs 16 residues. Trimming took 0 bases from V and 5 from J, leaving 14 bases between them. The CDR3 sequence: CASSLSGRSLYQPQHF. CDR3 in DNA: TGTGCCAGCAGTTTATCAGGCAGGTCGCTATATCAGCCCCAGCATTTT.